The clone carrying this T cell receptor beta chain was found a few times. J was trimmed by 5 bases and V by 0 bases; bases with no gene match: 8. Per the germline V gene, CDR1 is LGHNA and CDR2 is YSLEER. There are 17 residues in the CDR3. The assay was immunoSEQ multiplex PCR, and TCRdb's table has in-frame clones only and misses some. The data show about 170,000 clones, 70% to 80% seen once. This sample is part of a study of blood T cell repertoires in COVID-19. Study-wide background: The analysed material was cDNA or gDNA that came from T cells, B-cell-depleted T cells, or PBMCs.

The J gene is TRBJ2-1, the V gene TRBV4-3; the match to TRBD2 covers 9 bases. This receptor was obtained from a woman in her sixties or seventies in a cohort exposed to, infected with or recovered from COVID-19 (not recorded which). Sequenced input: PBMCs or T cells enriched from blood (not recorded which). The CDR3 DNA follows: TGCGCCAGCAGCCAAGATCGGAGCCTAGCGGGGAACAATGAGCAGTTCTTC. Encoded protein: CASSQDRSLAGNNEQFF.